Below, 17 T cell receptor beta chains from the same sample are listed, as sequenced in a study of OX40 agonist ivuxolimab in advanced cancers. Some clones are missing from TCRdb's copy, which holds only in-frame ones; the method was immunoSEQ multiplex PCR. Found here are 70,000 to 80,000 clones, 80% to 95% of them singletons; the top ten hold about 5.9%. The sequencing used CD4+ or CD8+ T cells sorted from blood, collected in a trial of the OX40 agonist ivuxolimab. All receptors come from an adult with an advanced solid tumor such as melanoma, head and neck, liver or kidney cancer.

This chain's CDR3 is CASLGTGMWTGELFF. For the CDR3, the DNA is TGTGCCAGCTTAGGGACAGGGATGTGGACTGGGGAGCTGTTTTTT. The V gene is TRBV7-9, the J gene TRBJ2-2; 9 bases agree with TRBD1. The CDR3 extends over 15 amino acids. Germline CDR1 is SEHNR and CDR2 is FQNEAQ (reference sequence). V shed 8 bases, J shed 8 bases, and the junction held 12 bases outside the gene matches.

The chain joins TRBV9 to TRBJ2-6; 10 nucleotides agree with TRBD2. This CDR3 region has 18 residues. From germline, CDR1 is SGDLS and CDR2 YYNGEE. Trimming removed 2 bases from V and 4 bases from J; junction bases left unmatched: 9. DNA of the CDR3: TGTGCCAGCAGCGTGGAACCAGCGGGGGGGCTCGGGGCCAACGTCCTGACTTTC. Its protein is CASSVEPAGGLGANVLTF.

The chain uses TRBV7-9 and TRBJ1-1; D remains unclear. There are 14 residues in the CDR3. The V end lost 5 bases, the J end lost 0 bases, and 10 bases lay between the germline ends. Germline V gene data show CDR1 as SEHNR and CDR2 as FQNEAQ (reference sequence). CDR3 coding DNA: TGTGCCAGCAGCCCGGAGAGCATGAACACTGAAGCTTTCTTT. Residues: CASSPESMNTEAFF.

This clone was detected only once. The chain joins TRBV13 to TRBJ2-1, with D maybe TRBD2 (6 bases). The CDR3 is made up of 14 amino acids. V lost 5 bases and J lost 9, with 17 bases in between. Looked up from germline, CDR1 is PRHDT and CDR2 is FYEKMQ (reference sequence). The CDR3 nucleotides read TGTGCCAGCAGCCCGCGGGATCCGCGGGGTGAGCAGTTCTTC. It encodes CASSPRDPRGEQFF.

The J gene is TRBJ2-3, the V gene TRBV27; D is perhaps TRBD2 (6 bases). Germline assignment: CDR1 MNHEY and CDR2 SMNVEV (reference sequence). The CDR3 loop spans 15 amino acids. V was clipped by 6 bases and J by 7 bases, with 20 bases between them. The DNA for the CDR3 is TGTGCCAGCAGCCCGGGACTGGGGATCGTATATACGCAGTATTTT. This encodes CASSPGLGIVYTQYF.

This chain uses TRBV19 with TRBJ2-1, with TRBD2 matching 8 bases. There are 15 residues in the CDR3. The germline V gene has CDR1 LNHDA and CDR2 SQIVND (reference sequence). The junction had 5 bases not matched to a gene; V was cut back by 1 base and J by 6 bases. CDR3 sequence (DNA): TGTGCCAGTAGTATAGGGACCCGGGGGGGCAATGAGCAGTTCTTC. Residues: CASSIGTRGGNEQFF.

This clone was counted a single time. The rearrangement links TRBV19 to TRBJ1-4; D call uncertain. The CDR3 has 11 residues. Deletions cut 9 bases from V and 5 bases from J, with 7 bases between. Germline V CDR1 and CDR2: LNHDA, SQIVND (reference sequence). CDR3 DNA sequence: TGTGCCAGCGTCGAAAATGAAAAACTGTTTTTT. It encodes CASVENEKLFF.

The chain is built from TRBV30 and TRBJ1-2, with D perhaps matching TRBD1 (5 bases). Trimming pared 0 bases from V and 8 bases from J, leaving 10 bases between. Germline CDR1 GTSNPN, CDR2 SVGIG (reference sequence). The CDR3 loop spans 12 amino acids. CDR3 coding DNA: TGTGCCTGGAGTGTACAAGGGGAAGGCTACACCTTC. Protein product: CAWSVQGEGYTF. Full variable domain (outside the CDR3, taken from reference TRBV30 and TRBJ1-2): SQTIHQWPATLVQPVGSPLSLECTVEGTSNPNLYWYRQAAGRGLQLLFYSVGIGQISSEVPQNLSASRPQDRQFILSSKKLLLSDSGFYLCAWSVQGEGYTFGSGTRLTVV.

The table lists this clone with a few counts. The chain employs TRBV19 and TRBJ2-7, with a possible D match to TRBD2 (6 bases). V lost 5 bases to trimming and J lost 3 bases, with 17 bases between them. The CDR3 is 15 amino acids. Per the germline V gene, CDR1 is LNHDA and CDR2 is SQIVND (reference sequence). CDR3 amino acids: CASSPGAPTDYEQYF. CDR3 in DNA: TGTGCCAGTAGTCCGGGAGCCCCGACGGACTACGAGCAGTACTTC.

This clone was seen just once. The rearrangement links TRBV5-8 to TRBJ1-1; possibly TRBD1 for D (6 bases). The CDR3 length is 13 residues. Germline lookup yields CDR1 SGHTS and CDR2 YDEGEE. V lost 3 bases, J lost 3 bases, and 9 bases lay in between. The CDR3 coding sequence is TGTGCCAGCAGCTATCAGGGGTACACTGAAGCTTTCTTT. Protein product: CASSYQGYTEAFF.

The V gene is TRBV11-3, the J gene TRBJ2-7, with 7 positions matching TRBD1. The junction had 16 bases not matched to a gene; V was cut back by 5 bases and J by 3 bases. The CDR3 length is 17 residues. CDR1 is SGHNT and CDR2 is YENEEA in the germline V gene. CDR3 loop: CASSKPLTGTVRYEQYF. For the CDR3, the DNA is TGTGCCAGCAGCAAACCCTTAACCGGGACAGTCCGCTACGAGCAGTACTTC. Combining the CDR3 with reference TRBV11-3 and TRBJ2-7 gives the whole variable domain EAGVVQSPRYKIIEKKQPVAFWCNPISGHNTLYWYLQNLGQGPELLIRYENEEAVDDSQLPKDRFSAERLKGVDSTLKIQPAELGDSAVYLCASSKPLTGTVRYEQYFGPGTRLTVT.

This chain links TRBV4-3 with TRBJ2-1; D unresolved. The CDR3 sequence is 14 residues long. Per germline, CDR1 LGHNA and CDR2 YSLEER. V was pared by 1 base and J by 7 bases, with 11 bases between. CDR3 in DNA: TGCGCCAGCAGCCAAGGGACGGTCAATAATGAGCAGTTCTTC. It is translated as CASSQGTVNNEQFF.

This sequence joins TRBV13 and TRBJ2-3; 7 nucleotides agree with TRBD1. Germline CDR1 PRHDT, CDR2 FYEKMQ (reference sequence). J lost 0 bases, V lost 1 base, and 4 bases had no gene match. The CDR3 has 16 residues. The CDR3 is CASSLEVRGSTDTQYF. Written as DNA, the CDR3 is TGTGCCAGCAGCTTAGAAGTCAGGGGGAGCACAGATACGCAGTATTTT.

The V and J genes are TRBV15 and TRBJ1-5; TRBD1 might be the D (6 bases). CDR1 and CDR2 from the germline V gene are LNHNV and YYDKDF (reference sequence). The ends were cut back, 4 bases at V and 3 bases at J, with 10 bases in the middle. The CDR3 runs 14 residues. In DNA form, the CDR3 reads TGTGCCACCAGCACACAGGGCCCCAATCAGCCCCAGCATTTT. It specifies CATSTQGPNQPQHF.

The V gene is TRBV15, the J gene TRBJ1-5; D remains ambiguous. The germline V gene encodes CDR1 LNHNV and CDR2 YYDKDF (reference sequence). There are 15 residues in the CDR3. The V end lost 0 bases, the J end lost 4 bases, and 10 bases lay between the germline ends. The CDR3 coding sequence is TGTGCCACCAGCAGAGATCAGATGGTAAATCAGCCCCAGCATTTT. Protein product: CATSRDQMVNQPQHF.

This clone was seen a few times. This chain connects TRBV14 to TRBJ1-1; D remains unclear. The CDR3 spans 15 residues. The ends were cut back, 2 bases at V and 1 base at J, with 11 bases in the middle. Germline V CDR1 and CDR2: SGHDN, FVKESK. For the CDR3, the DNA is TGTGCCAGCAGCCAAACTCTGAACTGGAACACTGAAGCTTTCTTT. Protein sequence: CASSQTLNWNTEAFF.

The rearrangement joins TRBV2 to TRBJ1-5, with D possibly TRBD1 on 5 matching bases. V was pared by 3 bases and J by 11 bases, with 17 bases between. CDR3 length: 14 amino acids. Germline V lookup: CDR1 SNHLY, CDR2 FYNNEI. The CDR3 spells CASSDTPFWGTQHF. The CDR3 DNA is TGTGCCAGCAGTGATACACCTTTCTGGGGGACCCAGCATTTT.